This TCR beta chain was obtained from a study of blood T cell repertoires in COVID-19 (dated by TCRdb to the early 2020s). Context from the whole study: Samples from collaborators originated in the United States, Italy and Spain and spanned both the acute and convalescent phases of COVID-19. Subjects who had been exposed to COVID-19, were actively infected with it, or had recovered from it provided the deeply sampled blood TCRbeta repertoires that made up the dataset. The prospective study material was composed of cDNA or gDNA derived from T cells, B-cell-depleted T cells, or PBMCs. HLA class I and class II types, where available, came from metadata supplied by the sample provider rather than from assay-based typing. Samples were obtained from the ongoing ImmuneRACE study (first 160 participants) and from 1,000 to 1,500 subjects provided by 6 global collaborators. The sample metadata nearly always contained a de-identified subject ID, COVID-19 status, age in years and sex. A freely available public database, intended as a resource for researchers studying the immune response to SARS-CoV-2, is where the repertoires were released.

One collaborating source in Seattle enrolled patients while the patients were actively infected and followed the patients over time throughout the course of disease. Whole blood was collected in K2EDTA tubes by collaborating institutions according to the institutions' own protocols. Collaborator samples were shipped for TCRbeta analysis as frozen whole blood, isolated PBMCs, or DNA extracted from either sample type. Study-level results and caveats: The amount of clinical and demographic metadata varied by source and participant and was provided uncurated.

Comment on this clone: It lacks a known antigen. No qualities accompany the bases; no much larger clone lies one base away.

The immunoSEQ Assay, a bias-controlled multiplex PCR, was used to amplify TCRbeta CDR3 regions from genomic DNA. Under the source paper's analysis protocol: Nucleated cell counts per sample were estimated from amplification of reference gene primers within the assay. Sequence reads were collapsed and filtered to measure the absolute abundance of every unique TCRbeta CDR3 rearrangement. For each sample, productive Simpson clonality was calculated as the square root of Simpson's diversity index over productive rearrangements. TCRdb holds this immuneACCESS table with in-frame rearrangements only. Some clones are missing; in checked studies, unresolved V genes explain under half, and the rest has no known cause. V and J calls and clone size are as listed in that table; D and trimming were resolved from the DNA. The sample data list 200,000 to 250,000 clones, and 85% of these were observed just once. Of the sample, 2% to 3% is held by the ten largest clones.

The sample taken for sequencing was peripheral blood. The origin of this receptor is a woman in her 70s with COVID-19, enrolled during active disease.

The nucleotides read TGTGCCAGCAGCTTAGGTCCGGGATCAAATTCACCCCTCCACTTT. Translated, it reads CASSLGPGSNSPLHF. This chain joins TRBV11-3 to TRBJ1-6, with the D gene call left open. A distance of 11 bases separates the germline ends of V and J, which lose 1 base and 7 bases respectively. The germline V gene gives CDR1 as SGHNT and CDR2 as YENEEA. Counted from cysteine to phenylalanine, this CDR3 has 15 amino acids. Only CDR3 DNA remains: 45 bases, in frame from the first base. The full variable domain, with segments outside the CDR3 supplied by the reference TRBV11-3 and TRBJ1-6 proteins, appears as EAGVVQSPRYKIIEKKQPVAFWCNPISGHNTLYWYLQNLGQGPELLIRYENEEAVDDSQLPKDRFSAERLKGVDSTLKIQPAELGDSAVYLCASSLGPGSNSPLHFGNGTRLTVT.